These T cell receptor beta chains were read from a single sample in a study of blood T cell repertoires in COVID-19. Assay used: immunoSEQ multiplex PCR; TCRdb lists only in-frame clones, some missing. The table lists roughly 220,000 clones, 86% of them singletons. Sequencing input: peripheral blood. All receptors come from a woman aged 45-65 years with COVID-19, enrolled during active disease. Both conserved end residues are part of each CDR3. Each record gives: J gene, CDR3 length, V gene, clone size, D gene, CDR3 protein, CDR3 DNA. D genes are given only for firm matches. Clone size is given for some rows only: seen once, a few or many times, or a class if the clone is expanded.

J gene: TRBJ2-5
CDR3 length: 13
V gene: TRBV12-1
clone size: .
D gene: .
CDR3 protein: CASPGTPKETQYF
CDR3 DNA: TGTGCCAGCCCCGGGACACCAAAGGAGACCCAGTACTTC

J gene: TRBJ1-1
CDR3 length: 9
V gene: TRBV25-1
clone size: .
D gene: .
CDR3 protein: CASSLVAFF
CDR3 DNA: TGTGCCAGCAGTCTCGTAGCTTTCTTT

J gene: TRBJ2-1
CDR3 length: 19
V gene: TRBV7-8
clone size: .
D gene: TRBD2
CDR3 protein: CASSDRLGLAGPAGNEQFF
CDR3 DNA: TGTGCCAGCAGCGACCGACTGGGGCTAGCGGGACCTGCAGGCAATGAGCAGTTCTTC

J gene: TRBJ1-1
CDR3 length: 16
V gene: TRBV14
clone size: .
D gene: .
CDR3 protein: CASSHRGGLGNTEAFF
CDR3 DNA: TGTGCCAGCAGCCACAGGGGAGGGCTCGGGAACACTGAAGCTTTCTTT

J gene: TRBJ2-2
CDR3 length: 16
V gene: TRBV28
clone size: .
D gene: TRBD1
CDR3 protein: CASSFADRAITGELFF
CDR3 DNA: TGTGCCAGCAGTTTTGCGGACAGGGCCATCACCGGGGAGCTGTTTTTT

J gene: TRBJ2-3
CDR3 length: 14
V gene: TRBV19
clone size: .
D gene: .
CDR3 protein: CASSITASTDTQYF
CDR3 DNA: TGTGCCAGTAGTATAACAGCCAGCACAGATACGCAGTATTTT

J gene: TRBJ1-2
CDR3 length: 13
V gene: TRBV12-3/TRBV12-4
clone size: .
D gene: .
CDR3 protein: CASSRDRNYGYTF
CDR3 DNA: TGTGCCAGCAGCCGCGACAGGAACTATGGCTACACCTTC

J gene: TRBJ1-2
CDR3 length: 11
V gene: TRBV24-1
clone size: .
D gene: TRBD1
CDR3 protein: CATTTGEENTF
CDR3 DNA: TGTGCCACCACGACAGGGGAGGAGAACACCTTC

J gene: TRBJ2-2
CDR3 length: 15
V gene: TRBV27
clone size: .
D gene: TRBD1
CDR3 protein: CASSTQGAGTGELFF
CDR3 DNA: TGTGCCAGCAGTACCCAGGGGGCCGGTACCGGGGAGCTGTTTTTT

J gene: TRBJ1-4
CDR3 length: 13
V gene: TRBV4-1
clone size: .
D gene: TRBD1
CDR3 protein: CASSDREWEKLFF
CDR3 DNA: TGCGCCAGCAGCGACAGGGAGTGGGAAAAACTGTTTTTT

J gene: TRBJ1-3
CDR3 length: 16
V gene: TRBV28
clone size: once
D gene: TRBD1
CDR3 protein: CASSEAGTGGRNTIYF
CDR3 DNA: TGTGCCAGCAGTGAAGCCGGGACAGGGGGAAGGAACACCATATATTTT

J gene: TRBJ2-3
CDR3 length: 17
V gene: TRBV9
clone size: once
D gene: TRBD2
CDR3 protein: CASSVLAGGASTDTQYF
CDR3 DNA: TGTGCCAGCAGCGTCCTAGCGGGGGGTGCTAGCACAGATACGCAGTATTTT

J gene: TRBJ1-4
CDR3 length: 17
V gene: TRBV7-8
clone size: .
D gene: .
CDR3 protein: CASSLGSVAATNEKLFF
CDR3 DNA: TGTGCCAGCAGCTTAGGATCAGTAGCTGCAACTAATGAAAAACTGTTTTTT

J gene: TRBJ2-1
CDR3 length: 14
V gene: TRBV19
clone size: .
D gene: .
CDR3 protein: CASSSSGVNNEQFF
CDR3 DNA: TGTGCCAGTAGTTCCTCCGGGGTAAACAATGAGCAGTTCTTC

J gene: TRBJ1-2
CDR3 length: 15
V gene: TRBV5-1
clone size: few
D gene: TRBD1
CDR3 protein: CASSQTRQGAYGYTF
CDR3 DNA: TGCGCCAGCAGCCAAACCCGACAGGGGGCATATGGCTACACCTTC

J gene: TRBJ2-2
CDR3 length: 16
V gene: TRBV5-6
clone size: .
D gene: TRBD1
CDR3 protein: CASSSSDRVGAGELFF
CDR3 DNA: TGTGCCAGCAGCTCTTCGGACAGGGTAGGCGCCGGGGAGCTGTTTTTT

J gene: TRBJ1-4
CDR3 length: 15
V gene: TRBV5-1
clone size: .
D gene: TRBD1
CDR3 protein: CASSPDRGNDEKLFF
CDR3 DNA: TGCGCCAGCAGCCCAGACAGGGGCAATGATGAAAAACTGTTTTTT

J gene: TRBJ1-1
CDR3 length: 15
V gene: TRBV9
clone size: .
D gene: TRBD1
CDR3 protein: CASSPGQDKNTEAFF
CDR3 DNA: TGTGCCAGCAGCCCCGGACAGGACAAGAACACTGAAGCTTTCTTT

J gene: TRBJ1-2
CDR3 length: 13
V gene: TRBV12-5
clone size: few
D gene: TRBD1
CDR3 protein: CASAPDRVHGYTF
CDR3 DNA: TGTGCTAGTGCCCCCGACAGGGTTCATGGCTACACCTTC

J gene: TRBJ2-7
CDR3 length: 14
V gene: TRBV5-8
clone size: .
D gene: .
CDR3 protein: CASSLRHHSYEQYF
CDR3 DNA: TGTGCCAGCAGCTTGAGACACCACTCCTACGAGCAGTACTTC

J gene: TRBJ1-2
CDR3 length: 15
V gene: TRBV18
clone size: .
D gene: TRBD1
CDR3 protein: CASSPPIGGGYGYTF
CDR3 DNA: TGTGCCAGCTCACCACCGATAGGGGGCGGCTATGGCTACACCTTC

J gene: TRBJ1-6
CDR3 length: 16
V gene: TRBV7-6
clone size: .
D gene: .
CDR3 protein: CASSLEAGAYNSPLHF
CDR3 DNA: TGTGCCAGCAGCTTAGAGGCAGGGGCCTATAATTCACCCCTCCACTTT

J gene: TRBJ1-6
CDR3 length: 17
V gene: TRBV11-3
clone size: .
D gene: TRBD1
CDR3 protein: CASSFSGTGKNESPLHF
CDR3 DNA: TGTGCCAGCAGCTTTTCCGGGACAGGGAAGAACGAATCACCCCTCCACTTT

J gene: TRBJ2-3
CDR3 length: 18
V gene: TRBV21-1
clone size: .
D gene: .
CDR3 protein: CASSTHTGQAPRTDTQYF
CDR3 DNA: TGTGCCAGCAGCACTCATACGGGACAGGCCCCTCGGACAGATACGCAGTATTTT

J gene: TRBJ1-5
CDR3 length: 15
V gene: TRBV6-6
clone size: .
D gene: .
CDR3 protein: CASTKGGFSNQPQHF
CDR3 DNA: TGTGCCAGCACGAAAGGGGGTTTCAGCAATCAGCCCCAGCATTTT

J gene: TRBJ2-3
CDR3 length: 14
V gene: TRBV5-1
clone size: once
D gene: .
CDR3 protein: CASSSVRGTDTQYF
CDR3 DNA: TGCGCCAGCAGCTCGGTCCGAGGCACAGATACGCAGTATTTT

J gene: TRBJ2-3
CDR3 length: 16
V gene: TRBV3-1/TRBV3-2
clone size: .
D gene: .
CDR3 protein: CASSLRTRGVTDTQYF
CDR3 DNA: TGTGCCAGCAGCCTGCGGACACGCGGAGTCACAGATACGCAGTATTTT

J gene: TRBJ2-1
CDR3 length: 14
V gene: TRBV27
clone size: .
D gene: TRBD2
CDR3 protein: CASSARGGRNEQFF
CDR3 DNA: TGTGCCAGCAGTGCCCGGGGGGGGCGGAATGAGCAGTTCTTC

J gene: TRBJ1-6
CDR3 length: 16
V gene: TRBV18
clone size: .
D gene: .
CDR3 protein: CASSPRSVGYNSPLHF
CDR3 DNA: TGTGCCAGCTCACCCAGGTCCGTTGGGTATAATTCACCCCTCCACTTT